The 5 T cell receptor beta chains in this list originate from one sample, sequenced in a study of glioma-infiltrating T cells after dendritic cell vaccination. Produced via immunoSEQ multiplex PCR; TCRdb's table is partial and in-frame only. The table includes some 100,000 clones, about 84% detected once. Source: blood, taken before dendritic cell vaccination. All receptors derive from a human donor with glioblastoma.

CDR3 DNA: TGTGCCAGCAGCTTAAGAGGTGGTTACAATGAGCAGTTCTTC. Its translation: CASSLRGGYNEQFF. This chain connects TRBV7-9 to TRBJ2-1, with D unresolved. The length of the CDR3 is 14 residues. V was pared by 2 bases and J by 4 bases, with 9 bases between. Germline CDR1 reads SEHNR; CDR2 reads FQNEAQ (reference sequence).

The J gene is TRBJ2-3, the V gene TRBV6-4; 7 bases are shared with TRBD2. Germline CDR1 is MRHNA and CDR2 is SNTAGT. V dropped 5 bases and J dropped 0; count of bases not matched to a gene: 2. This CDR3 has 14 residues. The CDR3 coding sequence is TGTGCCAGCAGTCTAGCGGCTAGCACAGATACGCAGTATTTT. Residues: CASSLAASTDTQYF.

V is TRBV5-6 and J is TRBJ2-3; a weak D match, TRBD1 (5 bases). V shed 0 bases and J shed 9 bases, with 17 bases lying between them. Germline-derived CDR1 and CDR2 are SGHDT and YYEEEE. The CDR3 loop spans 15 amino acids. The CDR3, as DNA: TGTGCCAGCAGCTTGGGGGGCCTCTTAGGTCCCACGCAGTATTTT. Amino acids: CASSLGGLLGPTQYF.

This chain uses TRBV5-4 with TRBJ2-3; the D gene is possibly TRBD2 (6 bases). With 5 bases removed from V and 4 bases from J, the gap between germline ends came to 14 bases. This CDR3 comprises 14 residues. Germline V gene data show CDR1 as SGHNT and CDR2 as YYREEE (reference sequence). CDR3 sequence (DNA): TGTGCCAGCAGGGCCGGGACTCCCTCAGATACGCAGTATTTT. Protein product: CASRAGTPSDTQYF.

Only one count was recorded for this clone. This chain joins TRBV6-1 and TRBJ2-7, with D perhaps matching TRBD1 (6 bases). The germline gives CDR1 MNHNS, CDR2 SASEGT. This CDR3 has 12 residues. The V end was cut by 6 bases, the J end by 3 bases, with 9 bases between. This chain's CDR3 is CASRGGDYEQYF. The CDR3, as DNA: TGTGCCAGCAGAGGGGGAGACTACGAGCAGTACTTC.